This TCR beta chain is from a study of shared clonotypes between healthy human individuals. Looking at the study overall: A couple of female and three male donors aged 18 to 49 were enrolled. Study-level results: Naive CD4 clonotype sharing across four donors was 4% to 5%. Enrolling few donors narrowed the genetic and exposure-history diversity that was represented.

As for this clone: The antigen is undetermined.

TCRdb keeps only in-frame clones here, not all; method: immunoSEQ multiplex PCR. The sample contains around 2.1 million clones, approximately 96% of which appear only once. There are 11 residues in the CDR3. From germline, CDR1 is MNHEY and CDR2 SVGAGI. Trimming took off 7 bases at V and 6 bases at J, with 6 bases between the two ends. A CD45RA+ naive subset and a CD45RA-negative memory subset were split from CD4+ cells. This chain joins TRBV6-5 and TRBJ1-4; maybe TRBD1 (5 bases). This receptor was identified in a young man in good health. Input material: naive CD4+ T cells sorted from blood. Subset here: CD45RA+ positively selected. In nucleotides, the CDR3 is TGTGCCAGCACAGGGTATGAAAAACTGTTTTTT. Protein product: CASTGYEKLFF.